The TCR beta chain described here comes from a study of OX40 agonist ivuxolimab in advanced cancers. Trimming removed 2 bases from V and 2 bases from J, with 13 bases in between. CDR1 is GTSNPN, CDR2 SVGIG, per germline (reference sequence). The CDR3 runs 15 residues. TCRdb's copy holds only in-frame clones and misses some; the assay was immunoSEQ multiplex PCR. Here the sample spans 30,000 to 40,000 clones, roughly nine tenths being singletons. The gene calls are TRBV30 and TRBJ2-1; TRBD2 is a possible D gene (6 bases). The starting material was CD4+ or CD8+ T cells sorted from blood, obtained in a trial of the OX40 agonist ivuxolimab. This clonotype originated in an adult with an advanced solid tumor such as melanoma, head and neck, liver or kidney cancer. For the CDR3, the DNA is TGTGCCTGGAGTCAGGGAGGTTTCGCCTACAATGAGCAGTTCTTC. Translation gives CAWSQGGFAYNEQFF.